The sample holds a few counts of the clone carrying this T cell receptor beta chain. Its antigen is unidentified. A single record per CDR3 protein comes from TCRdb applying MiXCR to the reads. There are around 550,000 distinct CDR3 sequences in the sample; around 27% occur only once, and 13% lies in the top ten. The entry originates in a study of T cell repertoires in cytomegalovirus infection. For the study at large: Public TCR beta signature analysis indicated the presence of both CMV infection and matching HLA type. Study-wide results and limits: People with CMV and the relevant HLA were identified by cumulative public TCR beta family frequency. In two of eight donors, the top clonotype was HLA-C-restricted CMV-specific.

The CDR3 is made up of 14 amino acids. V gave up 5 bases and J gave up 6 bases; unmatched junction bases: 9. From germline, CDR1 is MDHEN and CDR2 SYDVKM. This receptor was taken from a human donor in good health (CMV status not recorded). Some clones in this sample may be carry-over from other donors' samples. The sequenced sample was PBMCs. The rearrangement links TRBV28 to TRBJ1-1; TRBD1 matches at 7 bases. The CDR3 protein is CASSLDRVSAEAFF. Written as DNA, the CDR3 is TGTGCCAGCAGTCTTGACAGGGTGTCGGCTGAAGCTTTCTTT.